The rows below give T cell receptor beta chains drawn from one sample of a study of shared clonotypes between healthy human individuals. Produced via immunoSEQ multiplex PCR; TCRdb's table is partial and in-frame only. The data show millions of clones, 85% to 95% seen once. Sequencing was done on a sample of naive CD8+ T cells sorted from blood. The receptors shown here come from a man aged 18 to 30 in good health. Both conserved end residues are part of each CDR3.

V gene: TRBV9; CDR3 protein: CASSETGASNQPQHF
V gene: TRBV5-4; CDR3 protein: CASSAGQGYTEAFF
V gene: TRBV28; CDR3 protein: CASSFRGAGSYGYTF
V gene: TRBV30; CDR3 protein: CAWSLQGRNTEAFF
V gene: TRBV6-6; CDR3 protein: CASSWTSDDTQYF
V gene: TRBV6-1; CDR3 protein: CASSDSLQGQSYNEQFF
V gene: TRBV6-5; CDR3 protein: CASSYSRSNGYTF
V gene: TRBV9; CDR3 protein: CASSGTSLAGTYEQYF
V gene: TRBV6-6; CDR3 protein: CASSSGSIYEQYF
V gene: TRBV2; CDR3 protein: CASSEFSGLNYEQYF
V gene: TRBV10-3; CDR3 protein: CAISPTLEGEQYF
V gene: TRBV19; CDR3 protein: CASSMGQGINSPLHF
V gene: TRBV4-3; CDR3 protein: CASSQDWTDDGYTF
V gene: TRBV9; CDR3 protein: CASSIGGNYGYTF
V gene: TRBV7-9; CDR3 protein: CASSSGTGGSGNTIYF
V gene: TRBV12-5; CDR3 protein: CASGLDAGVNTEAFF
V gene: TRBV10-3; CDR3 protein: CATGLDQETQYF
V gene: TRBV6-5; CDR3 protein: CASSSPRGGLWSPLHF
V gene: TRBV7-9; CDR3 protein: CASGADSYEQYF
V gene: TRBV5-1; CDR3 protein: CASSFRGIGDEQYF
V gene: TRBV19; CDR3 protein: CASSIQTDNQPQHF
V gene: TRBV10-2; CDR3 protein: CASTGLAGYTDTQYF
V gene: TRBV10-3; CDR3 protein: CAISEFVTVNNEKLFF
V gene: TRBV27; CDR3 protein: CASSLSNGLDAFF
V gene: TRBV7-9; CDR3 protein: CASSNPWTSGSDEQYF
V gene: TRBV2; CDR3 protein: CASREGQLPTEAFF
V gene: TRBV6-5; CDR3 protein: CASNPRTGVDEQFF
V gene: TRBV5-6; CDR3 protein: CASSLESQETQYF
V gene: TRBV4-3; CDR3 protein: CASSPDREGSNNEQFF
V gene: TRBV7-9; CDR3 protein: CASSGQGTSGIGYEQYF
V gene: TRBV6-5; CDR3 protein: CATGQEYQETQYF
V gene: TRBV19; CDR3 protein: CASSIDRYYGYTF
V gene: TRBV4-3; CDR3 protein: CASSQDDRGYNEQFF
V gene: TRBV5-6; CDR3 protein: CASSFEGQTQYF
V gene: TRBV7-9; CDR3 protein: CASSEASGYEQYF
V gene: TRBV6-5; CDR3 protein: CASSYGATANIQYF
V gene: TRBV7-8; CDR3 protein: CASSLEPTNTEAFF
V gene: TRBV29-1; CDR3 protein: CSVQGPSSYEQYF
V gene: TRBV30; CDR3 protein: CAWGGTGRLDEQFF
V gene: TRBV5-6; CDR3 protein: CASSLGGGPFEQYF
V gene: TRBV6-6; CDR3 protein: CASTPGQGADSPLHF
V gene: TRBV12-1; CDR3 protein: CARTPGQGFRSDQPQHF
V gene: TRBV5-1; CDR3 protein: CASSWLWAGEETQYF
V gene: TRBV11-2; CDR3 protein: CASSLGAATAETQYF
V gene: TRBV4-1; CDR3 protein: CASSHRVNTGELFF